Described below is a single T cell receptor beta chain sequence and its context. Original analysis: Cell counts per sample came from amplifying reference gene primers. The method was immunoSEQ multiplex PCR; TCRdb's version includes in-frame clones alone and lacks a portion of them. The D gene and trimming were derived from the DNA, and the V and J assignments and clone size from that table. The data contain 150,000 to 200,000 clones, 65% to 90% of them singletons. The data were taken from a study of blood T cell repertoires in COVID-19. Across the whole study: Some COVID-19 samples were acute and others convalescent; all came from the United States, Italy and Spain. T cells, B-cell-depleted T cells, or PBMCs provided the cDNA or gDNA that served as material.

The TCR sequence derives from a man aged 50 to 59 with active or convalescent COVID-19. Source material: peripheral blood.

DNA for the CDR3: TGTGCCAGTAGTATCCAGCAGGGTGGATACGAGCAGTACTTC. Amino acid sequence: CASSIQQGGYEQYF. The genes are TRBV19 and TRBJ2-7; maybe TRBD1 (5 bases). This CDR3 contains 14 residues. The germline CDR1 and CDR2 sequences are LNHDA and SQIVND (reference sequence). Trimming cost V 3 bases and J 4 bases, with 13 bases left between them.